The clone carrying this TCR beta chain was counted a single time. Its antigen is still unknown. The sample originates from a study of cytomegalovirus exposure and HLA in healthy donors. Study conclusions and caveats: Accurate prediction of HLA-A and HLA-B alleles (for most subjects) was reportedly achieved from TCR beta sequences. Sequence variants that were highly shared formed a cluster that was likely a sequencing artifact. In vitro testing confirmed three CMV-associated chains as specific for CMV antigens.

The PCR contained 60 Vbeta and 13 Jbeta primers. Profiled with immunoSEQ multiplex PCR; TCRdb holds only in-frame clones, not every one. The data show 95,000 to 110,000 clones, approximately 80% seen once. The TCR sequence derives from a woman aged 18-29 years in good health and CMV-seropositive. The sample consisted of PBMCs.

CDR3 DNA sequence: TGTGCCAGCAGCTTATCCGGGTGGGCCTACAATGAGCAGTTCTTC. This sequence encodes CASSLSGWAYNEQFF. This chain connects TRBV7-9 to TRBJ2-1; D is unresolved. V dropped 2 bases and J dropped 2 bases, with 10 bases sitting between them. CDR1 is SEHNR and CDR2 is FQNEAQ in the germline V gene (reference sequence). The length of the CDR3 is 15 residues.